The 30 T cell receptor beta chains below all came from one sample that was sequenced in a study of blood T cell repertoires in COVID-19. The protocol was immunoSEQ multiplex PCR, while the TCRdb copy is restricted to in-frame clones and leaves out a portion. The data contain about half a million clones, approximately 85% of them singletons. Sequenced material: peripheral blood. The receptor source for this set is a human donor in a cohort sampled during active COVID-19.

The chain employs TRBV28 and TRBJ1-6; the match to TRBD1 covers 8 bases. This CDR3 is built from 14 residues. In germline, CDR1 is MDHEN, CDR2 SYDVKM. The trim removed 8 bases at V and 7 bases at J, leaving 7 bases unmatched. DNA of the CDR3: TGTGCCAGCGTACCGGACAGGGCCAATTCACCCCTCCACTTT. Translating gives CASVPDRANSPLHF. Together with reference TRBV28 and TRBJ1-6, the CDR3 gives the full variable domain: DVKVTQSSRYLVKRTGEKVFLECVQDMDHENMFWYRQDPGLGLRLIYFSYDVKMKEKGDIPEGYSVSREKKERFSLILESASTNQTSMYLCASVPDRANSPLHFGNGTRLTVT.

This chain uses TRBV5-4 with TRBJ2-3, with D unresolved. The ends were cut back, 3 bases at V and 2 bases at J, with 7 bases in the middle. CDR1 and CDR2 (germline): SGHNT, YYREEE (reference sequence). The CDR3 runs to 13 residues. In DNA, the CDR3 is TGTGCCAGCAGCTCCCCCTCCACAGATACGCAGTATTTT. As protein: CASSSPSTDTQYF.

This chain joins TRBV27 and TRBJ2-7, with 11 bases matching TRBD1. The CDR3 loop spans 14 amino acids. Germline V CDR1 and CDR2: MNHEY, SMNVEV (reference sequence). Germline trimming cut 4 bases from V and 6 bases from J; bases unmatched to any gene: 5. The CDR3 loop reads CASSSSGTGGEQYF. CDR3 in DNA: TGTGCCAGCAGTTCCTCCGGGACAGGGGGCGAGCAGTACTTC.

This clone was counted once. The gene calls are TRBV28 and TRBJ1-4; possible D gene TRBD1, 6 bases. The germline V gene encodes CDR1 MDHEN and CDR2 SYDVKM. V shed 6 bases and J shed 8 bases, with 13 bases lying between them. The CDR3 has 13 residues. CDR3 amino acids: CASRVQGSEKLFF. DNA of the CDR3: TGTGCCAGCAGGGTTCAGGGGAGCGAAAAACTGTTTTTT.

V and J are TRBV4-1 and TRBJ2-1, with 9 nucleotides matching TRBD2. V was clipped by 4 bases and J by 7 bases; unmatched bases: 5. CDR1 MGHRA and CDR2 YSYEKL come from the germline V gene. The length of the CDR3 is 14 residues. The CDR3 nucleotides are TGCGCCAGCAGCCGTCTAGCGGGAACGAATGAGCAGTTCTTC. Translating gives CASSRLAGTNEQFF.

The gene calls are TRBV7-6 and TRBJ1-2, with TRBD1 as a possible D gene (6 bases). Trimming took 1 base from V and 7 from J, leaving 16 bases between them. Germline loops: CDR1 SGHVS, CDR2 FNYEAQ. CDR3 length equals 15 residues. CDR3 amino acids: CASSLGLDRSTGYTF. CDR3 sequence (DNA): TGTGCCAGCAGCTTAGGACTCGACAGGTCCACTGGCTACACCTTC.

The chain combines TRBV9 with TRBJ1-3; 7 positions agree with TRBD1. Germline V gene sequence: CDR1 SGDLS, CDR2 YYNGEE. The trim removed 0 bases at V and 4 bases at J, leaving 16 bases unmatched. There are 19 residues in the CDR3. The CDR3 is CASSVAWQGQALAGNTIYF. The CDR3 DNA sequence: TGTGCCAGCAGCGTAGCTTGGCAAGGACAGGCCCTGGCCGGAAACACCATATATTTT.

This chain uses TRBV3-1 (or the pseudogene TRBV3-2) with TRBJ2-3; 10 nucleotides agree with TRBD2. The CDR3 is made up of 15 amino acids. Germline CDR1 is LGHDT and CDR2 is YNNKEL (reference sequence). The junction had 5 bases not matched to a gene; V was cut back by 5 bases and J by 3 bases. CDR3 nucleotide sequence: TGTGCCAGCAGCACCCTAGCGGGAGTTACAGATACGCAGTATTTT. Translating gives CASSTLAGVTDTQYF.

This chain joins TRBV10-3 and TRBJ2-2; the match to TRBD2 covers 10 bases. The CDR3 has 16 amino acids. V dropped 3 bases and J dropped 0; count of bases not matched to a gene: 1. CDR1 is ENHRY and CDR2 is SYGVKD in the germline V gene. DNA of the CDR3: TGTGCCATCAGTGATAGCGGGGGGTCGAACACCGGGGAGCTGTTTTTT. It translates to CAISDSGGSNTGELFF.

This clone was recorded only once. The chain uses TRBV19 and TRBJ2-1; 10 nucleotides align to TRBD1. The germline V gene encodes CDR1 LNHDA and CDR2 SQIVND (reference sequence). The junction had 7 bases not matched to a gene; V was cut back by 1 base and J by 7 bases. This CDR3 is 16 amino acids long. CDR3 region: CASSIVSTGGLNEQFF. The CDR3 nucleotides read TGTGCCAGTAGTATAGTCTCGACAGGGGGCTTAAATGAGCAGTTCTTC.

This chain links TRBV27 with TRBJ2-3; 12 positions agree with TRBD2. V trimming: 4 bases; J trimming: 2 bases; junction bases outside the gene matches: 4. There are 16 residues in the CDR3. Germline V gene sequence: CDR1 MNHEY, CDR2 SMNVEV (reference sequence). The DNA of the CDR3 is TGTGCCAGCAGTTCGCGACTAGCGGGAGACACAGATACGCAGTATTTT. Residues: CASSSRLAGDTDTQYF.

The chain carries TRBV5-1 and TRBJ2-3, with 8 nucleotides matching TRBD1. Germline V gives CDR1 SGHRS, CDR2 YFSETQ. The CDR3 is 17 amino acids. V was clipped by 4 bases and J by 1 base; unmatched bases: 11. This CDR3 reads CASSETLGQGGTDTQYF. The DNA for the CDR3 is TGCGCCAGCAGCGAAACTCTCGGACAGGGCGGCACAGATACGCAGTATTTT. The whole variable domain, filled in from reference TRBV5-1 and TRBJ2-3, reads KAGVTQTPRYLIKTRGQQVTLSCSPISGHRSVSWYQQTPGQGLQFLFEYFSETQRNKGNFPGRFSGRQFSNSRSEMNVSTLELGDSALYLCASSETLGQGGTDTQYFGPGTRLTVL.

The rearrangement joins TRBV5-8 to TRBJ2-3; no clear D gene. Trimming stripped 4 bases from V and 0 bases from J, with 9 bases between. Germline values: CDR1 SGHTS, CDR2 YDEGEE. The CDR3 sequence is 14 residues long. CDR3 sequence reads: CASSGWASTDTQYF. DNA of the CDR3: TGTGCCAGCAGCGGCTGGGCTAGCACAGATACGCAGTATTTT.

The chain recombines TRBV5-4 with TRBJ2-5; 7 bases align to TRBD1. Germline V gene sequence: CDR1 SGHNT, CDR2 YYREEE (reference sequence). This CDR3 spans 15 amino acids. Germline trimming cut 4 bases from V and 5 bases from J; bases unmatched to any gene: 11. The CDR3 DNA reads TGTGCCAGCAGCCAACGGACAGGCCAGAGGGAGACCCAGTACTTC. Translation gives CASSQRTGQRETQYF.

This clone came up once. J is TRBJ2-7 and V is TRBV19; 7 positions agree with TRBD1. The CDR3 covers 13 residues. The V segment lost 5 bases and the J segment 7 bases; nucleotides outside the gene matches: 8. Per the germline V gene, CDR1 is LNHDA and CDR2 is SQIVND (reference sequence). As DNA, the CDR3 is TGTGCCAGTAGTGTGACAGGGTCTCGGGAGCAGTACTTC. Protein sequence: CASSVTGSREQYF.

This chain joins TRBV9 and TRBJ2-5; D call uncertain. The germline V and J ends were trimmed by 3 bases and 1 base, with 10 bases remaining between them. Germline CDR1 SGDLS, CDR2 YYNGEE. This CDR3 has 14 residues. CDR3 coding DNA: TGTGCCAGCAGCGCCTCCTGGAGCCAAGAGACCCAGTACTTC. It encodes CASSASWSQETQYF.

The J gene is TRBJ2-7, the V gene TRBV4-3, with D perhaps matching TRBD1 (5 bases). CDR1 is LGHNA and CDR2 is YSLEER in the germline V gene. The CDR3 is 15 residues long. Trimming shortened V by 1 base and J by 0 bases, and 10 bases separated the two germline ends. For the CDR3, the DNA is TGCGCCAGCAGCCAAGCAGGGCTTCCCTCCTACGAGCAGTACTTC. It specifies CASSQAGLPSYEQYF.

The chain employs TRBV28 and TRBJ1-1; TRBD1 agrees at 7 bases. This CDR3 has 13 amino acids. V was clipped by 6 bases and J by 5 bases; unmatched bases: 6. The germline V gene encodes CDR1 MDHEN and CDR2 SYDVKM. CDR3 bases: TGTGCCAGCAGGAAAACAGGGGTAACTGAAGCTTTCTTT. Residues: CASRKTGVTEAFF.

This chain connects TRBV5-1 to TRBJ2-2; no clear D gene. V lost 3 bases, J lost 4 bases, and 13 bases lay in between. Germline V CDR1 and CDR2: SGHRS, YFSETQ. This CDR3 comprises 15 residues. CDR3 loop: CASSSPVRSTGELFF. The CDR3, as DNA: TGCGCCAGCAGCTCCCCTGTGCGATCCACCGGGGAGCTGTTTTTT.

The chain combines TRBV9 with TRBJ2-1; TRBD2 aligns across 13 bases. V was clipped by 3 bases and J by 9 bases; unmatched bases: 6. Germline CDR1 SGDLS, CDR2 YYNGEE. This CDR3 region has 15 residues. The CDR3 DNA is TGTGCCAGCAGCGCCGGACTAGCGGGAGCGGGTGAGCAGTTCTTC. This encodes CASSAGLAGAGEQFF.

V and J are TRBV3-1 (or the pseudogene TRBV3-2) and TRBJ2-3; D is unresolved. This CDR3 contains 12 residues. CDR1 LGHDT and CDR2 YNNKEL come from the germline V gene (reference sequence). The V end lost 3 bases, the J end lost 5 bases, and 6 bases lay between the germline ends. CDR3 bases: TGTGCCAGCAGCCATGACTTAGATACGCAGTATTTT. It specifies CASSHDLDTQYF.

The chain links TRBV5-5 to TRBJ2-7, with 10 bases matching TRBD2. The CDR3 runs to 15 residues. After removal of 4 bases from V and 1 base from J, the junction contained 5 bases not matched to a gene. From germline, CDR1 is SGHKS and CDR2 YYEKEE (reference sequence). In DNA form, the CDR3 reads TGTGCCAGCAGCCTCGGACTAGCGGTTTCCTACGAGCAGTACTTC. Translating gives CASSLGLAVSYEQYF.

CDR3 sequence (DNA): TGTGCCATCCGCCCATCAAGCTTCCAGGCCTACGAGCAGTACTTC. Protein product: CAIRPSSFQAYEQYF. The genes are TRBV10-3 and TRBJ2-7, with D unclear. Germline V gene data show CDR1 as ENHRY and CDR2 as SYGVKD. With 8 bases removed from V and 2 bases from J, the gap between germline ends came to 19 bases. The CDR3 spans 15 residues.

The chain combines TRBV30 with TRBJ1-3; D gene ambiguous. Germline V gene lookup returns CDR1 GTSNPN and CDR2 SVGIG (reference sequence). Trimming cost V 4 bases and J 4 bases, with 14 bases left between them. The CDR3 is made up of 14 amino acids. The CDR3 protein is CAWKFRGGGNTIYF. CDR3 sequence (DNA): TGTGCCTGGAAGTTTAGAGGCGGAGGAAACACCATATATTTT.

Points on this clone: Other DNA sequences within the sample encode an identical CDR3. CDR3 bases: TGTGCCAGCTCCTTAGGGGGGAACACTGAAGCTTTCTTT. This codes for CASSLGGNTEAFF. J is TRBJ1-1 and V is TRBV12-3 or TRBV12-4; weak D call: TRBD1 (6 bases). This CDR3 spans 13 amino acids. With 8 bases removed from V and 1 base from J, the gap between germline ends came to 11 bases.

This sequence joins TRBV6-5 and TRBJ2-3; no definite D call. Between the trimmed V and J ends, which lost 6 bases and 2 bases, there was a span of 12 bases. Germline CDR1 MNHEY, CDR2 SVGAGI. The CDR3 is 14 amino acids. This chain's CDR3 is CASRTGLLTDTQYF. The CDR3 nucleotides are TGTGCCAGCAGGACCGGGTTACTCACAGATACGCAGTATTTT.

The rearrangement joins TRBV5-4 to TRBJ2-7, with TRBD1 matching 8 bases. V shed 3 bases, J shed 5 bases, and the junction held 4 bases outside the gene matches. Per the germline V gene, CDR1 is SGHNT and CDR2 is YYREEE (reference sequence). The CDR3 is made up of 13 amino acids. CDR3 nucleotide sequence: TGTGCCAGCAGCTCTATGACAGGGGACGAGCAGTACTTC. This gives the protein CASSSMTGDEQYF.

CDR3 in DNA: TGTGCCAGCAGCCAAGTTCGAGGAGGTCCTGAAGCTTTCTTT. It codes for CASSQVRGGPEAFF. This chain links TRBV3-1 (or the pseudogene TRBV3-2) with TRBJ1-1; no clear D. CDR1 and CDR2 (germline): LGHDT, YNNKEL (reference sequence). The V and J ends lost 1 base and 6 bases respectively, with 12 bases between them. This CDR3 has 14 residues.

V is TRBV19 and J is TRBJ2-5; 11 nucleotides agree with TRBD2. Trimming removed 3 bases from V and 3 bases from J; junction bases left unmatched: 9. CDR3 length: 17 amino acids. CDR1 and CDR2 from the germline V gene are LNHDA and SQIVND (reference sequence). The chain's CDR3 is CASSMKLAGVVEETQYF. CDR3 DNA: TGTGCCAGTAGTATGAAACTAGCGGGAGTTGTGGAAGAGACCCAGTACTTC. The full variable domain, in which reference TRBV19 and TRBJ2-5 provide the parts outside the CDR3, is DGGITQSPKYLFRKEGQNVTLSCEQNLNHDAMYWYRQDPGQGLRLIYYSQIVNDFQKGDIAEGYSVSREKKESFPLTVTSAQKNPTAFYLCASSMKLAGVVEETQYFGPGTRLLVL.

This sequence joins TRBV19 and TRBJ1-3; D is perhaps TRBD1 (5 bases). This CDR3 is 21 amino acids long. Germline values: CDR1 LNHDA, CDR2 SQIVND (reference sequence). The V end was cut by 7 bases, the J end by 4 bases, with 35 bases between. Here the CDR3 reads CASTRNPDSDPRLGGGNTIYF. CDR3 nucleotide sequence: TGTGCCAGTACTCGCAACCCCGACTCGGACCCGCGGCTTGGGGGGGGAAACACCATATATTTT. Using reference TRBV19 and TRBJ1-3 for the parts outside the CDR3, the full variable domain is DGGITQSPKYLFRKEGQNVTLSCEQNLNHDAMYWYRQDPGQGLRLIYYSQIVNDFQKGDIAEGYSVSREKKESFPLTVTSAQKNPTAFYLCASTRNPDSDPRLGGGNTIYFGEGSWLTVV.